A selection of T cell receptor beta chains follows, all from one sample in a study. TCRdb recomputed calls from the RT-PCR reads with MiXCR, one row per CDR3 protein. The sample contains about 680,000 distinct CDR3 sequences, more than 13% of which appear only once. Sequences were obtained from memory CD4+ T cells from blood. The receptors come from a female donor in good health, serving as a healthy control. CDR3s include the opening cysteine and the closing phenylalanine or tryptophan. The order of the fields is CDR3 protein, CDR3 DNA, clone size, J gene, D gene, V gene. D genes are given only for firm matches. For some rows the clone size is stated as once, few or many, or as a class when expanded; others skip it.

CDR3: CSVAGGLLYEQYF
DNA: TGCAGTGTAGCGGGAGGCCTCTTATACGAGCAGTACTTC
size: many
J: TRBJ2-7
D: TRBD2
V: TRBV20-1

CDR3: CSVGAGKTQYF
DNA: TGCAGCGTGGGGGCGGGAAAGACCCAGTACTTC
size: many
J: TRBJ2-5
D: -
V: TRBV29-1

CDR3: CASRTGQGAGNTIYF
DNA: TGTGCCAGCAGAACGGGACAGGGGGCTGGAAACACCATATATTTT
size: few
J: TRBJ1-3
D: TRBD1
V: TRBV3-1

CDR3: CASSLAGGNTGELFF
DNA: TGTGCCAGCAGTCTAGCGGGAGGGAACACCGGGGAGCTGTTTTTT
size: many
J: TRBJ2-2
D: TRBD2
V: TRBV12-3/TRBV12-4

CDR3: CSASPFNIATNEKLFF
DNA: TGCAGTGCTAGTCCATTCAACATTGCAACTAATGAAAAACTGTTTTTT
size: -
J: TRBJ1-4
D: -
V: TRBV20-1

CDR3: CSAFSFQLGPQHF
DNA: TGCAGTGCTTTCTCTTTTCAGCTGGGGCCCCAGCATTTT
size: few
J: TRBJ1-5
D: -
V: TRBV20-1

CDR3: CASRLDRDNEQYF
DNA: TGTGCCAGCAGATTGGACAGGGACAACGAGCAGTACTTC
size: -
J: TRBJ2-7
D: TRBD1
V: TRBV6-6

CDR3: CAISERTSVYNEQFF
DNA: TGTGCCATCAGTGAGAGGACTAGCGTTTACAATGAGCAGTTCTTC
size: few
J: TRBJ2-1
D: TRBD2
V: TRBV10-3

CDR3: CASSVQGVSYGYTF
DNA: TGTGCCAGCAGTGTCCAGGGGGTCAGCTATGGCTACACCTTC
size: -
J: TRBJ1-2
D: TRBD1
V: TRBV6-1

CDR3: CASSQDYDRANYGYTF
DNA: TGCGCCAGCAGCCAAGATTACGACAGGGCTAACTATGGCTACACCTTC
size: many
J: TRBJ1-2
D: TRBD1
V: TRBV4-3

CDR3: CASSLATSGGLNQQFF
DNA: TGTGCCAGCAGTCTCGCCACAAGCGGGGGACTCAACCAGCAGTTCTTC
size: many
J: TRBJ2-1
D: TRBD2
V: TRBV12-3/TRBV12-4

CDR3: CASSLLGGKGTGELFF
DNA: TGTGCCAGCAGCTTATTGGGGGGGAAAGGAACCGGGGAGCTGTTTTTT
size: few
J: TRBJ2-2
D: TRBD2
V: TRBV11-2